A selection of T cell receptor beta chains follows, all from one sample in a study of blood T cell repertoires in COVID-19. Profiling relied on immunoSEQ multiplex PCR, and the TCRdb table lists in-frame clones only, not all of them. Here the sample spans about 30,000 clones, about nine tenths being singletons. The sequenced sample consisted of peripheral blood. Receptors were obtained from a man aged 55 to 69 with active COVID-19. Both conserved end residues are part of each CDR3. A D gene is named only where the DNA matches it firmly. Only part of the rows carry a size: once, few, many, or a class if the clone is expanded.

clone_size,d_call,j_call,v_call,cdr3_nt,cdr3_aa
.,.,TRBJ1-2,TRBV4-1,TGCGCCAGCAGCCAAGATAGGAGGGTCAGAGCTAACTATGGCTACACCTTC,CASSQDRRVRANYGYTF
few,TRBD2,TRBJ2-2,TRBV24-1,TGTGCCACCAGTGACCCGACTAGCGGGGGAGCCTCCGGGGAGCTGTTTTTT,CATSDPTSGGASGELFF
.,TRBD2,TRBJ2-1,TRBV11-3,TGTGCCAGCAGCTGGGGAAGACTAGCGGGGGGGCCGGAGTACAATGAGCAGTTCTTC,CASSWGRLAGGPEYNEQFF
.,TRBD2,TRBJ2-3,TRBV6-1,TGTGCCAGCAGTGTAGCGGGGAGGCCTCTCTCGCAGTATTTT,CASSVAGRPLSQYF
once,.,TRBJ2-7,TRBV6-2/TRBV6-3,TGTGCCAGCAGTTACGGGCTAGCGTACGAGCAGTACTTC,CASSYGLAYEQYF
.,TRBD1,TRBJ1-5,TRBV2,TGTGCCAGCAGTGGACAGGGTTGGGGCAATCAGCCCCAGCATTTT,CASSGQGWGNQPQHF
once,.,TRBJ1-2,TRBV7-9,TGTGCCAGCAGCAAATCCGATGGCTACACCTTC,CASSKSDGYTF
.,TRBD2,TRBJ2-1,TRBV5-1,TGCGCCAGCAGCCCGGGTCATAGCGGGGGGGCGGTAAATGAGCAGTTCTTC,CASSPGHSGGAVNEQFF
.,TRBD2,TRBJ2-5,TRBV10-3,TGTGCCATCAGTGAGTCGCTAGCGGGGGGGCAAAAAGAGACCCAGTACTTC,CAISESLAGGQKETQYF
.,TRBD1,TRBJ2-7,TRBV6-6,TGTGCCAGCAAGCAGGGACAGTCCACCTACGAGCAGTACTTC,CASKQGQSTYEQYF
.,.,TRBJ2-7,TRBV21-1,TGTGCCAGCAGCAAATATCCCGGGTTCTCCTACGAGCAGTACTTC,CASSKYPGFSYEQYF
.,.,TRBJ1-3,TRBV5-1,TGCGCCAGCAGCTTGTACTCAGGGTCCCTCACCTCTGGAAACACCATATATTTT,CASSLYSGSLTSGNTIYF
.,.,TRBJ1-3,TRBV28,TGTGCCAGCAGTACATACAGGGTGGGGAGCTCTGGAAACACCATATATTTT,CASSTYRVGSSGNTIYF
few,TRBD1,TRBJ1-3,TRBV5-1,TGCGCCAGCAGCTCATCGGGACAGGGAACTGGAAACACCATATATTTT,CASSSSGQGTGNTIYF
.,TRBD1,TRBJ1-3,TRBV6-2/TRBV6-3,TGTGCCAGCAGTTCAAGGGACAGGCTTCGATTCTCTGGAAACACCATATATTTT,CASSSRDRLRFSGNTIYF
few,.,TRBJ1-1,TRBV4-1,TGCGCCAGCAGCCACAGGGGTCGACACGTTGAAGCTTTCTTT,CASSHRGRHVEAFF
.,TRBD1,TRBJ2-7,TRBV5-1,TGCGCCAGCAGCTTGCGACAGGGGGCCAGCGAGCAGTACTTC,CASSLRQGASEQYF
.,.,TRBJ2-1,TRBV28,TGTGCCAGCAGTTTCTCTACAGGGGCGGGAGAGCAGTTCTTC,CASSFSTGAGEQFF
.,.,TRBJ1-4,TRBV5-1,TGCGCCAGCAGCTTGTCCGCGGGGCTAGGGGAAAAACTGTTTTTT,CASSLSAGLGEKLFF
.,TRBD2,TRBJ2-2,TRBV5-4,TGTGCCAGCAGCTTGGCCAGTCTAGCGGGGGGCTACACCGGGGAGCTGTTTTTT,CASSLASLAGGYTGELFF